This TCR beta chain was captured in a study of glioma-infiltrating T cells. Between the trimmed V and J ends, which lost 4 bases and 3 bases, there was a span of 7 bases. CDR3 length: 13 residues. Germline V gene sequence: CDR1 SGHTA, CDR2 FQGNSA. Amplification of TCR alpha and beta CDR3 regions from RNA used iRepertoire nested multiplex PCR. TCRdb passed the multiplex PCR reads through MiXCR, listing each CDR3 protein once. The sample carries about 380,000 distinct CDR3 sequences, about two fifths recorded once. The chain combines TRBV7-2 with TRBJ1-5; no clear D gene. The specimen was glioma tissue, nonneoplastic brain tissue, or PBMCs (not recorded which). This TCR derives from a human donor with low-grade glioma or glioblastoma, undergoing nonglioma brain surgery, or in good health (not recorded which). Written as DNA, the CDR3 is TGTGCCAGCAGCTCCATCCACAATCAGCCCCAGCATTTT. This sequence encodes CASSSIHNQPQHF.